This T cell receptor beta chain was found in a study of beta chain features in type 1 diabetes. Study findings and constraints: The similarity of naive, central memory and Treg TCRB repertoires appeared greater among patients than among healthy donors. Type 1 diabetes patients showed a moderate but significant shortening of TCRB CDR3s in all four CD4+ subsets.

All of the isolated RNA was reverse transcribed, so expressed TCRB transcripts were sequenced. Clones were sequenced by immunoSEQ multiplex PCR, and TCRdb holds only the in-frame ones, with some missing. The sample yields approximately 160,000 clones, 63% seen once. In this sample, this clone turned up a few times. Antigen: not known. The sequencing input was naive CD4+ T cells from blood. The clonotype originates from a man aged 25 to 40 with type 1 diabetes.

CDR3: CASSVADSYNSPLHF. CDR3 coding DNA: TGTGCCAGCAGCGTAGCTGACAGCTATAATTCACCCCTCCACTTT. V and J are TRBV9 and TRBJ1-6; D is possibly TRBD1 (5 bases). This CDR3 is 15 amino acids long. CDR1 is SGDLS and CDR2 is YYNGEE in the germline V gene. The ends were cut back, 0 bases at V and 3 bases at J, with 7 bases in the middle.